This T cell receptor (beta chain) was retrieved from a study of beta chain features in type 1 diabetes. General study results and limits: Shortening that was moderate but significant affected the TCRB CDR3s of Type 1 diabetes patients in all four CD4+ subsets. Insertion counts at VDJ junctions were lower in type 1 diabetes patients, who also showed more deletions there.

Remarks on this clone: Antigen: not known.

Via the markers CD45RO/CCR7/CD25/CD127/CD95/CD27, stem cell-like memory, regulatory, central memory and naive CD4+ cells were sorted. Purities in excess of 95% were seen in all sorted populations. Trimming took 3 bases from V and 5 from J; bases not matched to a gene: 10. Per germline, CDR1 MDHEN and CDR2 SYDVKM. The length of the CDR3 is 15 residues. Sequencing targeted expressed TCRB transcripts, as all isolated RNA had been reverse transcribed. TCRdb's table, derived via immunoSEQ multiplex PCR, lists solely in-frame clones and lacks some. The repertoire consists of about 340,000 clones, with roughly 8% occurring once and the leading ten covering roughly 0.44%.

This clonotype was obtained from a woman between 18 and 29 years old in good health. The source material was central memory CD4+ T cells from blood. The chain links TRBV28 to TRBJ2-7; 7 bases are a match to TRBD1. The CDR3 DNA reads TGTGCCAGCAGTTTCCGACAGGGCATCGGGAACGAGCAGTACTTC. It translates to CASSFRQGIGNEQYF. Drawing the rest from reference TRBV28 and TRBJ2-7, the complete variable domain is DVKVTQSSRYLVKRTGEKVFLECVQDMDHENMFWYRQDPGLGLRLIYFSYDVKMKEKGDIPEGYSVSREKKERFSLILESASTNQTSMYLCASSFRQGIGNEQYFGPGTRLTVT.